One TCR beta chain is described in this entry. Its antigen target is currently unknown. Base quality data are lacking; no much larger clone is found one base away. The data belong to a study of cytomegalovirus exposure and HLA in healthy donors (TCRdb year 2017). Some background on the complete study: The 500 to 800 repertoires of the first cohort and the 110 or so validation repertoires were produced on the same platform, according to a later analysis. The study aimed to test whether cataloging public T cell receptors could reveal signatures of past pathogen exposure. In addition to the first cohort of approximately 650 subjects, a separate validation cohort of under 150 different subjects was used. The study combined high-throughput TCR immunosequencing, statistical association of individual TCRs with disease status, and machine learning to predict cytomegalovirus infection status. What the research found in general, with its limitations: In the study, 150 to 200 TCR beta chains were listed as associated with cytomegalovirus. Across donors, most TCR sequences were observed very rarely, whereas some public TCRs were present in many individuals. In vitro tests confirmed that a few of the cytomegalovirus-associated TCR beta chains recognize cytomegalovirus antigens. A later analysis found that TCRs clustered in the first cohort also tended to co-occur in the 120 or so validation repertoires, with approximately 95% of cluster scores above 0. Cytomegalovirus status was reported to be diagnosed by the classifier with high specificity and sensitivity in both the original and validation cohorts. The authors suggested that the approach could potentially be generalized to other disease states and immunological phenotypes. All 120 or so repertoires were used to score co-occurrence in the validation cohort in a later analysis, because that analysis had no HLA typing for the cohort.

The donors belonged to the validation cohort of about 110 subjects, which was separate from the approximately 700-subject first cohort. Library method: the immunoSEQ multiplex PCR assay. In the source study's methods: A statistical classification framework was developed to diagnose cytomegalovirus status using the catalog of TCR beta chain sequences. Held by TCRdb, this immuneACCESS table contains in-frame sequences only and omits some clones. Under half of the omission traces to an unresolved V gene where checked; the cause of the rest is unknown. The V and J calls and clone size were taken over from that table, and D and trimming were inferred from the DNA. The sample yields some 110,000 clones; about nine tenths were counted once. The ten largest clonotypes hold 1.8% of the sample. The V end loses 6 bases and the J end loses 5 bases, and a stretch of 12 bases separates them. The CDR3 sequence holds 13 residues, the cysteine and phenylalanine included. The DNA shown is the 39-base CDR3, in frame from base 1. Reading the germline V gene gives CDR1 SGHTA and CDR2 FQGNSA.

This sequence uses TRBV7-2 and TRBJ2-3; no D gene is confidently identified. The clonotype comes from a woman between 18 and 29 years old in good health and CMV-seropositive. The source material was PBMCs. The DNA sequence is as follows: TGTGCCAGCAGAACGCCCACCGGAGATACGCAGTATTTT. Translated, this gives CASRTPTGDTQYF.